The clone carrying this T cell receptor beta chain was seen only once. This specimen comes from a study of blood T cell repertoires in COVID-19. CDR1 and CDR2 from the germline V gene are MGHRA and YSYEKL. V was shortened by 4 bases and J by 5 bases, with 9 bases between the two germline ends. CDR3 size: 13 residues. Clones were read by immunoSEQ multiplex PCR, and TCRdb kept only the in-frame ones, dropping some. The sample yields about 52,000 clones, around 85% seen once. The TCR was taken from a woman of 80 years or more with COVID-19, enrolled during active disease. Sequencing was carried out using peripheral blood. V gene TRBV4-1 combines with J gene TRBJ2-4, with D unclear. The CDR3 nucleotides are TGCGCCAGCAGCCGAGGCGTAGAAAACATTCAGTACTTC. Protein product: CASSRGVENIQYF.